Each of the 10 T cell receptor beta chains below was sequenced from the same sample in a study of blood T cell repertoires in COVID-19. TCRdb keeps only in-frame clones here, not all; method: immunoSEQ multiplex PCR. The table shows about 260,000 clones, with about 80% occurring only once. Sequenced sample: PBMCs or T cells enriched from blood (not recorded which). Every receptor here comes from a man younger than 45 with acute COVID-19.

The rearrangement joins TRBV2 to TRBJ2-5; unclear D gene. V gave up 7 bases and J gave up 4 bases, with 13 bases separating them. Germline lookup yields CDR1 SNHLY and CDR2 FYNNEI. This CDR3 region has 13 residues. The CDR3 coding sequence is TGTGCCAGCACTAACCCCCCTATAGAGACCCAGTACTTC. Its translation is CASTNPPIETQYF.

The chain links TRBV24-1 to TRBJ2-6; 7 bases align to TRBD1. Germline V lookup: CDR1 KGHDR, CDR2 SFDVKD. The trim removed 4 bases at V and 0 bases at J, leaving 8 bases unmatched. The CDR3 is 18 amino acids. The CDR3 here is CATSDRKGQFSGANVLTF. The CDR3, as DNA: TGTGCCACCAGTGACCGCAAGGGACAGTTCTCTGGGGCCAACGTCCTGACTTTC.

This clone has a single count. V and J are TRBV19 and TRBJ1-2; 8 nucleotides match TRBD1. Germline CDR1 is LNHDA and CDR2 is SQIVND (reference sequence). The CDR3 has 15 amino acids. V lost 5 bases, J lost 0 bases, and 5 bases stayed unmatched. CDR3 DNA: TGTGCCAGTAGTTCCCAGGGGGCAGCTAACTATGGCTACACCTTC. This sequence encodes CASSSQGAANYGYTF.

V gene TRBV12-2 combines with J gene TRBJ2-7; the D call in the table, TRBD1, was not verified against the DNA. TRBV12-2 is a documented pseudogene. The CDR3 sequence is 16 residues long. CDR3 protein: CASRLVLQAMAYEQYV. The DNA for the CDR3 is TGTGCAAGTCGCTTAGTGTTACAGGCCATGGCCTACGAGCAGTACGTC.

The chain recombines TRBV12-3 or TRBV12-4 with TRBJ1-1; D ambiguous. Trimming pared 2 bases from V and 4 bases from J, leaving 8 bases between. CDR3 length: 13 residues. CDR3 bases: TGTGCCAGCAGTTTAAAGAGAAGCACTGAAGCTTTCTTT. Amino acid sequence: CASSLKRSTEAFF.

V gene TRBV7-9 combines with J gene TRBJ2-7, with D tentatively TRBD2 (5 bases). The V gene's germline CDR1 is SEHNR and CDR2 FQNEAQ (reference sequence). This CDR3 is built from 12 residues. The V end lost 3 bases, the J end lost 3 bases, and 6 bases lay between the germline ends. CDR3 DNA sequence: TGTGCCAGCAGCTTTACTAGCTACGAGCAGTACGTC. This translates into CASSFTSYEQYV.

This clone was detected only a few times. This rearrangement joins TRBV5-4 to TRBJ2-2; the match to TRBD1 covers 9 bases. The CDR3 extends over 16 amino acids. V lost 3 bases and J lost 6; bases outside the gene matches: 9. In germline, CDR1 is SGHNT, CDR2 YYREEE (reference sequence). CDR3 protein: CASSSLQGASAGELFF. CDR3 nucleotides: TGTGCCAGCAGCTCCTTACAGGGGGCCTCGGCCGGGGAGCTGTTTTTT.

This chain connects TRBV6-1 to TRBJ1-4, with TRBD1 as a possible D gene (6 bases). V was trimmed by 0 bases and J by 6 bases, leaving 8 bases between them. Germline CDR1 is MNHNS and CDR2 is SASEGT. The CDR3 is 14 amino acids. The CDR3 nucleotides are TGTGCCAGCAGTGAAGCAGGGGGGGATGAAAAACTGTTTTTT. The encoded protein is CASSEAGGDEKLFF.

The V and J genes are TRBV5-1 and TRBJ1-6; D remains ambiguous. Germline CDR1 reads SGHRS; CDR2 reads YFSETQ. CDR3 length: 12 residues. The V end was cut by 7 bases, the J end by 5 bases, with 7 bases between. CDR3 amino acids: CASQVDNSPLHF. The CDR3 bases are TGCGCCAGCCAGGTAGATAATTCACCCCTCCACTTT.

CDR3 nucleotides: TGTGCCAGCAGTGAACAACAGGGGGGCAAAAACATTCAGTACTTC. Encoded protein: CASSEQQGGKNIQYF. V and J are TRBV6-4 and TRBJ2-4; 8 bases align to TRBD1. The junction had 4 bases not matched to a gene; V was cut back by 3 bases and J by 3 bases. Germline V gene lookup returns CDR1 MRHNA and CDR2 SNTAGT. The CDR3 is 15 residues long.